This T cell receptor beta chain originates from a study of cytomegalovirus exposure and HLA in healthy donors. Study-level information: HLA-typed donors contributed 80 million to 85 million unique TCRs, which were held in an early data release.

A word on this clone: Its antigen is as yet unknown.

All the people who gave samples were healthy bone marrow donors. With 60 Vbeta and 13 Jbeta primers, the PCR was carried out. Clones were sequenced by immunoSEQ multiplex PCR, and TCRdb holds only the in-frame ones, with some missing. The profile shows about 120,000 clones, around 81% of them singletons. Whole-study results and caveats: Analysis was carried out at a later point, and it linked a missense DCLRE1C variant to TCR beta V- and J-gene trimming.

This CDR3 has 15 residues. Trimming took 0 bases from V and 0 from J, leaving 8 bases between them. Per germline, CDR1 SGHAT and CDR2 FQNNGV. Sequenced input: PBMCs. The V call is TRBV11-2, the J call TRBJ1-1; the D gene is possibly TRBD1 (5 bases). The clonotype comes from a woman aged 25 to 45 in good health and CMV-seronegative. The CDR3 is CASSLERQMNTEAFF. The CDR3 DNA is TGTGCCAGCAGCTTAGAGAGACAGATGAACACTGAAGCTTTCTTT.